One and the same sample provided the 21 T cell receptor beta chains below, sequenced in a study of cytomegalovirus exposure and HLA in healthy donors. PCR involved 60 Vbeta and 13 Jbeta primers. Repertoires were generated with immunoSEQ multiplex PCR, while TCRdb's copy carries only in-frame clones and drops some. The data show some 160,000 clones, with roughly four fifths seen just once and approximately 3.6% held by the top ten. Sequenced sample: PBMCs. The receptors were gathered from a male donor in good health and CMV-seronegative.

V gene TRBV19 combines with J gene TRBJ2-2, with 8 nucleotides matching TRBD1. There are 16 residues in the CDR3. J gave up 2 bases and V 8 bases, and 10 bases lay outside the gene matches. CDR1 is LNHDA and CDR2 is SQIVND in the germline V gene (reference sequence). CDR3: CASRRETGANTGELFF. CDR3 bases: TGTGCCAGTCGCCGAGAGACAGGGGCCAACACCGGGGAGCTGTTTTTT.

The J gene is TRBJ2-7, the V gene TRBV19; possibly TRBD2 for D (7 bases). Trimming shortened V by 7 bases and J by 6 bases, and 13 bases separated the two germline ends. The CDR3 runs 12 residues. Germline V gene sequence: CDR1 LNHDA, CDR2 SQIVND (reference sequence). The CDR3 DNA sequence: TGTGCCAGTAATCGGGGGGCGGGCGAGCAGTACTTC. Encoded protein: CASNRGAGEQYF.

The rearrangement uses TRBV7-9 and TRBJ2-3; 16 bases match TRBD2. Germline loops: CDR1 SEHNR, CDR2 FQNEAQ (reference sequence). The V segment lost 3 bases and the J segment 1 base; nucleotides outside the gene matches: 4. The CDR3 has 18 amino acids. The CDR3 region has the DNA TGTGCCAGCAGCTTGGGACTAGCGGGAGGGCCGCGCACAGATACGCAGTATTTT. Translation: CASSLGLAGGPRTDTQYF.

This rearrangement joins TRBV7-2 to TRBJ1-6; 10 nucleotides align to TRBD1. Looked up from germline, CDR1 is SGHTA and CDR2 is FQGNSA. The CDR3 has 14 amino acids. V shed 4 bases, J shed 9 bases, and the junction held 3 bases outside the gene matches. The CDR3 sequence: CASSYRDRGSPLHF. The CDR3 bases are TGTGCCAGCAGCTACCGGGACAGGGGTTCACCCCTCCACTTT.

This sequence joins TRBV28 and TRBJ2-2, with TRBD2 matching over 11 bases. Germline assignment: CDR1 MDHEN and CDR2 SYDVKM. With V trimmed by 4 bases and J by 7 bases, 8 bases remained unmatched. The CDR3 is made up of 16 amino acids. The CDR3 protein is CASSSPSGRRVGELFF. The DNA for the CDR3 is TGTGCCAGCAGTTCGCCTAGCGGGAGGAGGGTCGGGGAGCTGTTTTTT.

In nucleotides, the CDR3 is TGTGCCAGCAGCCTAGCGGGAGGACCCTACAATGAGCAGTTCTTC. Its protein is CASSLAGGPYNEQFF. This chain joins TRBV14 and TRBJ2-1; 10 bases fit TRBD2. Trimming took 4 bases from V and 2 from J; bases not matched to a gene: 2. CDR1 is SGHDN, CDR2 FVKESK, per germline. The CDR3 covers 15 residues.

This clone was observed a handful of times. The V call is TRBV7-9, the J call TRBJ2-1; a possible D gene is TRBD1 (5 bases). Germline V CDR1 and CDR2: SEHNR, FQNEAQ (reference sequence). Trimming shortened V by 1 base and J by 4 bases, and 14 bases separated the two germline ends. The CDR3 covers 16 residues. The CDR3 here is CASSLGGAGRYNEQFF. The CDR3 nucleotides are TGTGCCAGCAGCTTAGGTGGGGCAGGGCGGTACAATGAGCAGTTCTTC.

V gene TRBV6-5 combines with J gene TRBJ2-1, with 9 nucleotides matching TRBD1. The CDR3 is 16 residues long. Germline V gene lookup returns CDR1 MNHEY and CDR2 SVGAGI. V shed 4 bases and J 2 bases; nucleotides not matched to a gene: 6. CDR3 sequence (DNA): TGTGCCAGCAGTTCGACCGGGACAGGGACCTACAATGAGCAGTTCTTC. Translated, it gives CASSSTGTGTYNEQFF.

Notes on this clone: The conserved final phenylalanine or tryptophan is absent from the CDR3, which likely points to a read error. The DNA is omitted, as the CDR3 cannot be located on it reliably, and the CDR3 follows TCRdb's listing. The V gene is TRBV2, the J gene TRBJ2-3; the table's TRBD2 call for D was not verified on the DNA. Germline CDR1 SNHLY, CDR2 FYNNEI. The CDR3 contains 12 residues when both ends are counted. The CDR3 loop is CASSKLERERAI.

The rearrangement joins TRBV30 to TRBJ1-1; tentatively, D is TRBD1 (5 bases). Trimming cost V 0 bases and J 10 bases, with 9 bases left between them. This CDR3 is built from 11 residues. The germline V gene has CDR1 GTSNPN and CDR2 SVGIG (reference sequence). The CDR3 region is CAWSVGGTAFF. The CDR3 DNA follows: TGTGCCTGGAGTGTGGGGGGTACAGCTTTCTTT. Together with reference TRBV30 and TRBJ1-1, the CDR3 gives the full variable domain: SQTIHQWPATLVQPVGSPLSLECTVEGTSNPNLYWYRQAAGRGLQLLFYSVGIGQISSEVPQNLSASRPQDRQFILSSKKLLLSDSGFYLCAWSVGGTAFFGQGTRLTVV.

This clone was found once. The chain joins TRBV6-5 to TRBJ2-7; the match to TRBD1 covers 8 bases. Germline assignment: CDR1 MNHEY and CDR2 SVGAGI. Trimming at V came to 8 bases and at J to 2 bases, leaving 5 bases not matched to a gene. There are 13 residues in the CDR3. CDR3 region: CASSRDRTYEQYF. DNA for the CDR3: TGTGCCAGCTCTCGGGACAGGACCTACGAGCAGTACTTC.

This clone was observed a single time. The chain joins TRBV6-5 to TRBJ2-7; 7 bases align to TRBD2. V lost 2 bases and J lost 3; bases outside the gene matches: 4. The germline CDR1 and CDR2 sequences are MNHEY and SVGAGI. The CDR3 has 14 residues. The CDR3 coding sequence is TGTGCCAGCAGTTACAACGGCGGGAGCTACGAGCAGTACTTC. Protein sequence: CASSYNGGSYEQYF.

The rearrangement joins TRBV30 to TRBJ2-1; the match to TRBD2 covers 8 bases. Germline V lookup: CDR1 GTSNPN, CDR2 SVGIG (reference sequence). V dropped 6 bases and J dropped 7; count of bases not matched to a gene: 14. CDR3 length: 15 amino acids. The CDR3 DNA reads TGTGCCTGCCCCCGGGGGGGACGGGTGGATAATGAGCAGTTCTTC. Protein: CACPRGGRVDNEQFF.

The gene calls are TRBV7-9 and TRBJ2-1, with D perhaps matching TRBD2 (6 bases). Germline CDR1 and CDR2: SEHNR and FQNEAQ (reference sequence). This CDR3 spans 16 amino acids. V lost 1 base and J 5 bases, leaving 15 bases between the germline ends. CDR3 region: CASSLVVREPNNEQFF. DNA for the CDR3: TGTGCCAGCAGCTTAGTTGTGCGGGAACCGAACAATGAGCAGTTCTTC.

V gene TRBV18 combines with J gene TRBJ1-2; 8 positions agree with TRBD1. CDR1 KGHSH and CDR2 LQKENI come from the germline V gene. V was clipped by 0 bases and J by 4 bases; unmatched bases: 4. This CDR3 comprises 15 residues. CDR3 DNA sequence: TGTGCCAGCTCACCACCGGACAGGGTACGCTATGGCTACACCTTC. Its translation: CASSPPDRVRYGYTF. The full variable domain, completed using reference TRBV18 and TRBJ1-2, is NAGVMQNPRHLVRRRGQEARLRCSPMKGHSHVYWYRQLPEEGLKFMVYLQKENIIDESGMPKERFSAEFPKEGPSILRIQQVVRGDSAAYFCASSPPDRVRYGYTFGSGTRLTVV.

This chain uses TRBV6-1 with TRBJ1-5; TRBD1 is a possible D gene (6 bases). From germline, CDR1 is MNHNS and CDR2 SASEGT. The CDR3 has 14 amino acids. V lost 6 bases and J 3 bases, leaving 12 bases between the germline ends. The CDR3: CASSPGQFNQPQHF. The CDR3 DNA follows: TGTGCCAGCAGCCCCGGACAGTTCAATCAGCCCCAGCATTTT.

The genes are TRBV9 and TRBJ2-1; a possible D gene is TRBD2 (5 bases). Germline assignment: CDR1 SGDLS and CDR2 YYNGEE. V lost 2 bases and J 4 bases, leaving 7 bases between the germline ends. The CDR3 is made up of 13 amino acids. CDR3 sequence reads: CASSVREYNEQFF. As DNA, the CDR3 is TGTGCCAGCAGCGTGAGGGAATACAATGAGCAGTTCTTC. The variable domain in full, completed from reference TRBV9 and TRBJ2-1, reads DSGVTQTPKHLITATGQRVTLRCSPRSGDLSVYWYQQSLDQGLQFLIQYYNGEERAKGNILERFSAQQFPDLHSELNLSSLELGDSALYFCASSVREYNEQFFGPGTRLTVL.

The CDR3, as DNA: TGTGCCAGCAGCCGACGGCAGGGGCAGGACGAGCAGTACTTC. It is translated as CASSRRQGQDEQYF. The chain combines TRBV5-4 with TRBJ2-7, with a possible D match to TRBD1 (6 bases). This CDR3 comprises 14 residues. Trimming cost V 4 bases and J 5 bases, with 16 bases left between them. Germline V lookup: CDR1 SGHNT, CDR2 YYREEE (reference sequence).

This chain connects TRBV11-2 to TRBJ2-3, with 10 bases identical to TRBD1. This CDR3 contains 17 residues. CDR1 and CDR2 (germline): SGHAT, FQNNGV. The J segment lost 1 base and the V segment lost 4 bases, leaving 8 bases of the junction unmatched. The chain's CDR3 is CASSSGTGVRGTDTQYF. The CDR3 DNA follows: TGTGCCAGCAGCTCGGGGACAGGGGTACGGGGCACAGATACGCAGTATTTT.

The V and J genes are TRBV5-4 and TRBJ2-1, with D maybe TRBD2 (5 bases). The V gene's germline CDR1 is SGHNT and CDR2 YYREEE (reference sequence). The CDR3 has 17 amino acids. Deletions cut 0 bases from V and 0 bases from J, with 13 bases between. The CDR3 DNA follows: TGTGCCAGCAGCTTGGGACTAACCCCGAGCTCCTACAATGAGCAGTTCTTC. It is translated as CASSLGLTPSSYNEQFF.

The gene calls are TRBV5-1 and TRBJ2-3; tentative D call: TRBD1 (5 bases). This CDR3 comprises 14 residues. V lost 5 bases and J 9 bases, leaving 19 bases between the germline ends. Germline assignment: CDR1 SGHRS and CDR2 YFSETQ. The CDR3 nucleotides read TGCGCCAGCAGTACCCGGACACCGGTGGTCACGCAGTATTTT. Its protein product is CASSTRTPVVTQYF.